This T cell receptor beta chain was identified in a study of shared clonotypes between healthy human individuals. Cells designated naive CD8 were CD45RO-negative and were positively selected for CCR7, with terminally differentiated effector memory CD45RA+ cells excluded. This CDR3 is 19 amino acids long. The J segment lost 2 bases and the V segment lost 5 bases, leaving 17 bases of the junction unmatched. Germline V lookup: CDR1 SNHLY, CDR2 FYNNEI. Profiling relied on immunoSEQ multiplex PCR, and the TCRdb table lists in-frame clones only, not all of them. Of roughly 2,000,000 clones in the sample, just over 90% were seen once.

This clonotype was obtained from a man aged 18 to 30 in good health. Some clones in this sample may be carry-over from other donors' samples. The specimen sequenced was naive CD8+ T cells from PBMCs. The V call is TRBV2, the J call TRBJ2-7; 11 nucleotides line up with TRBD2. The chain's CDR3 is CASSPRWASGRPGPYEQYF. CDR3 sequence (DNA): TGTGCCAGCAGTCCCCGTTGGGCTAGCGGGAGGCCGGGTCCCTACGAGCAGTACTTC.